These 27 T cell receptor beta chains were sequenced from one sample in a study of blood T cell repertoires in COVID-19. Produced via immunoSEQ multiplex PCR; TCRdb's table is partial and in-frame only. The sample shows tens of thousands of clones, 89% of them seen only once. Sequencing was performed on peripheral blood. All receptors come from a man aged 50 to 60 with COVID-19, enrolled during active disease.

The CDR3 loop is CASSWGQGILSYEQYF. CDR3 bases: TGTGCCAGCAGCTGGGGACAGGGAATCCTCTCCTACGAGCAGTACTTC. V and J are TRBV14 and TRBJ2-7, with 9 nucleotides matching TRBD1. V gave up 5 bases and J gave up 0 bases; unmatched junction bases: 8. Germline V lookup: CDR1 SGHDN, CDR2 FVKESK. This CDR3 has 16 amino acids.

The CDR3 spells CAGRVANYGYTF. CDR3 nucleotide sequence: TGTGCCGGGCGGGTGGCTAACTATGGCTACACCTTC. The rearrangement joins TRBV6-5 to TRBJ1-2; D not certain. The germline V and J ends were trimmed by 11 bases and 0 bases, with 10 bases remaining between them. This CDR3 is 12 amino acids long. The germline CDR1 and CDR2 sequences are MNHEY and SVGAGI.

The V call is TRBV5-1, the J call TRBJ2-7; TRBD1 agrees at 11 bases. CDR1 SGHRS and CDR2 YFSETQ come from the germline V gene. This CDR3 contains 14 residues. J gave up 6 bases and V 4 bases, and 6 bases lay outside the gene matches. In DNA, the CDR3 is TGCGCCAGCAGCCGAACGGGACAGGGGGTCGAGCAGTACTTC. It yields the protein CASSRTGQGVEQYF.

V gene TRBV13 combines with J gene TRBJ1-1; a weak D match, TRBD1 (6 bases). This CDR3 is built from 13 residues. The V gene lost 8 bases and the J gene lost 1 base, with 11 bases spanning the gap. The germline CDR1 and CDR2 sequences are PRHDT and FYEKMQ (reference sequence). CDR3 protein: CASLQTGNTEAFF. The CDR3 nucleotides are TGTGCCAGCTTGCAGACAGGGAACACTGAAGCTTTCTTT.

The rearrangement links TRBV6-6 to TRBJ2-2; 9 bases map to TRBD1. CDR3 length: 14 residues. Germline V gene sequence: CDR1 MNHNY, CDR2 SVGAGI (reference sequence). The trim removed 4 bases at V and 7 bases at J, leaving 4 bases unmatched. CDR3 residues: CASSWDRANGELFF. The CDR3 nucleotides read TGTGCCAGCAGTTGGGACAGGGCGAACGGGGAGCTGTTTTTT.

J is TRBJ2-7 and V is TRBV28; 7 nucleotides agree with TRBD1. CDR3 length: 14 residues. The ends lost 1 base at V and 1 base at J; junction bases unmatched: 1. Per the germline V gene, CDR1 is MDHEN and CDR2 is SYDVKM. CDR3 in DNA: TGTGCCAGCAGTTTATCGGGACAGTCCTACGAGCAGTACTTC. Residues: CASSLSGQSYEQYF.

The chain employs TRBV5-5 and TRBJ2-2, with 7 nucleotides matching TRBD1. The CDR3 spans 17 residues. CDR1 is SGHKS and CDR2 is YYEKEE in the germline V gene (reference sequence). J was trimmed by 6 bases and V by 1 base; bases with no gene match: 12. The CDR3 coding sequence is TGTGCCAGCAGCTTGAGAGGGGGCGTAGTTGGATCCGGGGAGCTGTTTTTT. Amino acid sequence: CASSLRGGVVGSGELFF.

This clone has just one count. The V gene is TRBV19, the J gene TRBJ1-1; TRBD1 is a possible D gene (5 bases). The CDR3 spans 16 residues. V was pared by 1 base and J by 0 bases, with 12 bases between. The germline V gene encodes CDR1 LNHDA and CDR2 SQIVND (reference sequence). As DNA, the CDR3 is TGTGCCAGTAGTATAGTTCGGGGGACGATGAACACTGAAGCTTTCTTT. This gives the protein CASSIVRGTMNTEAFF.

The rearrangement joins TRBV5-4 to TRBJ1-2, with D maybe TRBD1 (6 bases). The germline gives CDR1 SGHNT, CDR2 YYREEE (reference sequence). This CDR3 has 15 amino acids. V lost 4 bases and J lost 7, with 20 bases in between. This CDR3 is CASSLEGTFFGGYTF. CDR3 sequence (DNA): TGTGCCAGCAGCCTGGAAGGGACATTTTTCGGTGGCTACACCTTC.

This chain joins TRBV2 and TRBJ1-5; the D gene is possibly TRBD1 (5 bases). The V end was cut by 3 bases, the J end by 0 bases, with 9 bases between. CDR1 and CDR2 from the germline V gene are SNHLY and FYNNEI. This CDR3 is 15 amino acids long. Here the CDR3 reads CASSERGYSNQPQHF. CDR3 sequence (DNA): TGTGCCAGCAGTGAGCGGGGGTATAGCAATCAGCCCCAGCATTTT.

The V and J genes are TRBV7-2 and TRBJ1-2, with D possibly matching TRBD1 (6 bases). The V end was cut by 4 bases, the J end by 4 bases, with 16 bases between. In germline, CDR1 is SGHTA, CDR2 FQGNSA. This CDR3 spans 15 amino acids. CDR3 nucleotide sequence: TGTGCCAGCAGCTACGGACAGCTGCGAAGCTATGGCTACACCTTC. Its translation is CASSYGQLRSYGYTF.

In its sample, this clone was seen once. J is TRBJ1-5 and V is TRBV2, with D tentatively TRBD1 (5 bases). Germline CDR1 and CDR2: SNHLY and FYNNEI. Deletions cut 7 bases from V and 1 base from J, with 8 bases between. The CDR3 is 13 amino acids. DNA of the CDR3: TGTGCCAGCACCAGGGAAAGCAATCAGCCCCAGCATTTT. Its translation: CASTRESNQPQHF.

The chain recombines TRBV28 with TRBJ1-6; TRBD1 is a possible D gene (6 bases). Trimming cost V 5 bases and J 0 bases, with 11 bases left between them. There are 16 residues in the CDR3. CDR1 and CDR2 (germline): MDHEN, SYDVKM. The CDR3: CASSPWDTSYNSPLHF. For the CDR3, the DNA is TGTGCCAGCAGTCCCTGGGACACCTCCTATAATTCACCCCTCCACTTT. The full variable domain, rest sourced from reference TRBV28 and TRBJ1-6, is DVKVTQSSRYLVKRTGEKVFLECVQDMDHENMFWYRQDPGLGLRLIYFSYDVKMKEKGDIPEGYSVSREKKERFSLILESASTNQTSMYLCASSPWDTSYNSPLHFGNGTRLTVT.

The CDR3: CASSSGGVGTDTQYF. The DNA for the CDR3 is TGTGCCAGCAGTTCGGGGGGGGTAGGCACAGATACGCAGTATTTT. The V call is TRBV28, the J call TRBJ2-3, with TRBD2 matching 8 bases. V was clipped by 4 bases and J by 1 base; unmatched bases: 4. Looked up from germline, CDR1 is MDHEN and CDR2 is SYDVKM. The CDR3 is 15 amino acids.

This rearrangement joins TRBV7-2 to TRBJ1-4; 9 bases are shared with TRBD1. In germline, CDR1 is SGHTA, CDR2 FQGNSA. Germline trimming cut 2 bases from V and 6 bases from J; bases unmatched to any gene: 16. The CDR3 has 19 residues. The CDR3, as DNA: TGTGCCAGCAGCTTATATAGTGTATATTCGGGGACAGGGTATGAAAAACTGTTTTTT. Its protein is CASSLYSVYSGTGYEKLFF. Filled out from reference TRBV7-2 and TRBJ1-4, the complete variable domain reads GAGVSQSPSNKVTEKGKDVELRCDPISGHTALYWYRQSLGQGLEFLIYFQGNSAPDKSGLPSDRFSAERTGGSVSTLTIQRTQQEDSAVYLCASSLYSVYSGTGYEKLFFGSGTQLSVL.

This clone was seen a handful of times. The chain recombines TRBV4-2 with TRBJ2-7, with TRBD2 as a possible D gene (7 bases). There are 14 residues in the CDR3. Germline CDR1 reads LGHNA; CDR2 reads YNFKEQ. Trimming cost V 4 bases and J 4 bases, with 14 bases left between them. The CDR3 protein is CASSPRGARYEQYF. CDR3 nucleotide sequence: TGTGCCAGCAGCCCCCGGGGGGCCCGTTACGAGCAGTACTTC.

This chain joins TRBV29-1 and TRBJ2-7; weak D call: TRBD2 (5 bases). This CDR3 has 12 residues. Germline CDR1 is SQVTM and CDR2 is ANQGSEA. Between the trimmed V and J ends, which lost 7 bases and 0 bases, there was a span of 10 bases. The CDR3 loop is CSASGGSYEQYF. The CDR3, as DNA: TGCAGCGCGTCTGGAGGCTCCTACGAGCAGTACTTC.

This chain joins TRBV5-1 and TRBJ2-1; a weak D match, TRBD2 (6 bases). Germline CDR1 and CDR2: SGHRS and YFSETQ. This CDR3 has 16 amino acids. Deletions cut 5 bases from V and 5 bases from J, with 20 bases between. The CDR3 DNA sequence: TGCGCCAGCAGTCAAATGGCGGGGACCGGTAACAATGAGCAGTTCTTC. Encoded protein: CASSQMAGTGNNEQFF.

The chain couples TRBV29-1 to TRBJ2-1, with 9 positions matching TRBD1. Per germline, CDR1 SQVTM and CDR2 ANQGSEA. Trimming cost V 5 bases and J 2 bases; bases outside gene matches: 7. The CDR3 extends over 15 amino acids. CDR3 in DNA: TGCAGCGTTTTAACCGGGGACAGGGCCTACAATGAGCAGTTCTTC. Residues: CSVLTGDRAYNEQFF.

This clone was counted between two and nine times. The gene calls are TRBV18 and TRBJ2-3, with 11 bases identical to TRBD2. The CDR3 has 16 amino acids. V trimming: 3 bases; J trimming: 2 bases; junction bases outside the gene matches: 4. Per germline, CDR1 KGHSH and CDR2 LQKENI. The CDR3 protein is CASSPLGLAATDTQYF. The CDR3 DNA follows: TGTGCCAGCTCACCGTTGGGACTAGCGGCCACAGATACGCAGTATTTT.

The V call is TRBV28, the J call TRBJ1-2, with 7 bases matching TRBD1. This CDR3 comprises 14 residues. J lost 8 bases, V lost 5 bases, and 11 bases had no gene match. Germline CDR1 MDHEN, CDR2 SYDVKM. The CDR3 loop is CASSKKDRAQGYTF. The CDR3 nucleotides are TGTGCCAGCAGTAAAAAAGACAGGGCACAAGGCTACACCTTC.

The chain links TRBV5-8 to TRBJ1-2, with TRBD1 matching over 8 bases. This CDR3 has 13 amino acids. Trimming removed 6 bases from V and 8 bases from J; junction bases left unmatched: 9. Germline assignment: CDR1 SGHTS and CDR2 YDEGEE. CDR3 loop: CASMGRGRRGYTF. In nucleotides, the CDR3 is TGTGCCAGCATGGGCAGGGGGCGCAGGGGCTACACCTTC.

V gene TRBV19 combines with J gene TRBJ2-2, with 7 bases aligning to TRBD1. The CDR3 contains 15 residues. Germline loops: CDR1 LNHDA, CDR2 SQIVND (reference sequence). Trimming cost V 3 bases and J 0 bases; bases outside gene matches: 1. In nucleotides, the CDR3 is TGTGCCAGTAGTATCGACAGGGCGAACACCGGGGAGCTGTTTTTT. It yields the protein CASSIDRANTGELFF.

CDR3 coding DNA: TGTGCCAGCAGTTACTCGATCGCAGGCAATCAGCCCCAGCATTTT. This translates into CASSYSIAGNQPQHF. The chain carries TRBV6-5 and TRBJ1-5; no clear D. This CDR3 has 15 residues. Per the germline V gene, CDR1 is MNHEY and CDR2 is SVGAGI. V was pared by 0 bases and J by 2 bases, with 8 bases between.

This rearrangement joins TRBV3-1 (or the pseudogene TRBV3-2) to TRBJ2-7; perhaps TRBD2 as D (6 bases). The germline V gene has CDR1 LGHDT and CDR2 YNNKEL (reference sequence). The CDR3 sequence is 14 residues long. Trimming removed 1 base from V and 8 bases from J, with 15 bases in between. In DNA form, the CDR3 reads TGTGCCAGCAGCCAAGTCAGGAGGGGATGGCAGCAGTACTTC. It is translated as CASSQVRRGWQQYF.

This chain joins TRBV3-1 (or the pseudogene TRBV3-2) and TRBJ1-6; D is undetermined. Germline assignment: CDR1 LGHDT and CDR2 YNNKEL (reference sequence). Trimming removed 6 bases at V and 7 bases at J, with 10 bases between. The CDR3 loop spans 13 amino acids. The CDR3 DNA follows: TGTGCCAGCAGACGGCAGACAAATTCACCCCTCCACTTT. Amino acid sequence: CASRRQTNSPLHF.

This rearrangement joins TRBV11-2 to TRBJ1-4, with a weak D call TRBD1 (5 bases). The CDR3 loop spans 19 amino acids. V lost 0 bases and J lost 6, with 23 bases in between. Germline CDR1 and CDR2: SGHAT and FQNNGV. CDR3 sequence (DNA): TGTGCCAGCAGCTTAGAGCTAGTGGGGGAGGGTCCTCTTCATGAAAAACTGTTTTTT. Translation gives CASSLELVGEGPLHEKLFF.